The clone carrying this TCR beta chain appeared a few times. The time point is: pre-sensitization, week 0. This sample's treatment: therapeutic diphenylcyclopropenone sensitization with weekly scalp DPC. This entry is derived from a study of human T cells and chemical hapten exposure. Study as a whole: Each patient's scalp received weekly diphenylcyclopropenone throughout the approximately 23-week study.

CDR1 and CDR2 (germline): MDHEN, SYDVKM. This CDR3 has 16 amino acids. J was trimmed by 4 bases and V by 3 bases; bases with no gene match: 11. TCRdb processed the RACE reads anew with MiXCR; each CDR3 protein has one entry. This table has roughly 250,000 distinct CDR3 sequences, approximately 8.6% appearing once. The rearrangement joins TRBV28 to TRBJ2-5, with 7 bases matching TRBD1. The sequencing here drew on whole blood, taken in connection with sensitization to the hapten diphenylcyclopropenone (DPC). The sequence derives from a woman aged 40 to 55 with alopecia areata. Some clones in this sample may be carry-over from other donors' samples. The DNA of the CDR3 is TGTGCCAGCAGTTTTTCCGGCAGGGGGTCGCCAGAGACCCAGTACTTC. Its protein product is CASSFSGRGSPETQYF.